This TCR beta chain comes out of a study of cytomegalovirus exposure and HLA in healthy donors. General study points: It was reported in a later analysis that an Asian-associated ancestry cluster showed fewer N-insertions than the roughly 710-donor mean. At a 0.05 false discovery rate, a later analysis found roughly 17,000 TCR beta sequences to be associated with HLA alleles.

Each donor's status was that of a healthy bone marrow donor. It was with 60 Vbeta and 13 Jbeta primers that the PCR ran. As processed by the authors: Counted up in a later analysis, unique TCR beta chains came to approximately 83 million, with about 9.9 million shared. The repertoire was sequenced with immunoSEQ multiplex PCR; TCRdb's copy has only in-frame clones and lacks some. D and trimming come from the DNA, and the V and J calls and clone size come from that table. The table shows more than 150,000 clones, with 65% to 85% occurring only once. This clone was observed a single time. Its antigen is still unknown. Germline CDR1 SGHTA, CDR2 FQGNSA. Trimming stripped 9 bases from V and 4 bases from J, with 19 bases between. The CDR3 has 15 residues.

The TCR comes from a girl aged 5-17 years in good health and CMV-seropositive. The chain has TRBV7-2 and TRBJ2-1; a weak D match, TRBD1 (6 bases). The specimen sequenced was PBMCs. The CDR3 here is CASCIGGVLYNEQFF. In DNA, the CDR3 is TGTGCCAGTTGCATTGGGGGCGTTTTGTACAATGAGCAGTTCTTC.